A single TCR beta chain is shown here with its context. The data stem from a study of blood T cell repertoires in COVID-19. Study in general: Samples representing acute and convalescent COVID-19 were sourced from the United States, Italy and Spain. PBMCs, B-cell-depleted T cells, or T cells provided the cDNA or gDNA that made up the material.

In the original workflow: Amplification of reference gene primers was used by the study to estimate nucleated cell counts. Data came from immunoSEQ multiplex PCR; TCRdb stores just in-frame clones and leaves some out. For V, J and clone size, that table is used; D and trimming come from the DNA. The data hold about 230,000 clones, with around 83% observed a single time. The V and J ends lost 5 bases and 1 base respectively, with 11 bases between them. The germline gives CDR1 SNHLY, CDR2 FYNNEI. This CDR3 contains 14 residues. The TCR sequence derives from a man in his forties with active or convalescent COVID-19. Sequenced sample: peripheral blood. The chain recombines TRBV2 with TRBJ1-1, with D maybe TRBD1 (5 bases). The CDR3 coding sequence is TGTGCCAGCAGTCACCCGACAGAGAACACTGAAGCTTTCTTT. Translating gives CASSHPTENTEAFF.